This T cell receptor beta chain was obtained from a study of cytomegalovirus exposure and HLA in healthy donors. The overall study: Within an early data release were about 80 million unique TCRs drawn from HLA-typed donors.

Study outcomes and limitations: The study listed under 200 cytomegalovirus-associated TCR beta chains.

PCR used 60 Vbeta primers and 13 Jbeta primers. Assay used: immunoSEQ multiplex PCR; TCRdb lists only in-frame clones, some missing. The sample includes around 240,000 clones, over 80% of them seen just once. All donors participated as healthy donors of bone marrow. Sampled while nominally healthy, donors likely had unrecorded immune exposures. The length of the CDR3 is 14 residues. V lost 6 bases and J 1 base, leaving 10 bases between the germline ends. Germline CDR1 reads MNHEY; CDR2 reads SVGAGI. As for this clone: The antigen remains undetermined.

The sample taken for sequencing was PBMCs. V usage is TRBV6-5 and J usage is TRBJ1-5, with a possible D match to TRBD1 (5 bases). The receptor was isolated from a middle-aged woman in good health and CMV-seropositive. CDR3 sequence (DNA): TGTGCCAGCAGGTTCCAGGGAAGCAATCAGCCCCAGCATTTT. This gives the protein CASRFQGSNQPQHF.